This T cell receptor (beta chain) was found in a study of naive and memory T cell subsets. The study's findings and limits: Over 95% of naive TCR sequences appeared only once after error correction, unlike memory subsets.

The CDR3 contains 11 residues. The germline V gene has CDR1 DFQATT and CDR2 SNEGSKA (reference sequence). Between the trimmed V and J ends, which lost 3 bases and 6 bases, there was a span of 8 bases. With regard to this clonotype: Its antigen is unidentified.

Both TRBC1 and TRBC2 were covered by a beta constant-region primer of two equimolar oligonucleotides. The ligated cDNA underwent four PCR rounds using SP2 and nested alpha and beta constant-region primers. TCRdb re-called the UMI-ligation and nested PCR reads with MiXCR, one entry per CDR3 protein. The table lists about 82,000 distinct CDR3 sequences, approximately 9.2% of them singletons. The sequencing input was naive CD8+ T cells from blood. This chain links TRBV20-1 with TRBJ1-1, with TRBD1 as a possible D gene (5 bases). This receptor was taken from a human donor in good health. As DNA, the CDR3 is TGCAGTGCTAGGAAGACAGCTGAAGCTTTCTTT. This codes for CSARKTAEAFF.